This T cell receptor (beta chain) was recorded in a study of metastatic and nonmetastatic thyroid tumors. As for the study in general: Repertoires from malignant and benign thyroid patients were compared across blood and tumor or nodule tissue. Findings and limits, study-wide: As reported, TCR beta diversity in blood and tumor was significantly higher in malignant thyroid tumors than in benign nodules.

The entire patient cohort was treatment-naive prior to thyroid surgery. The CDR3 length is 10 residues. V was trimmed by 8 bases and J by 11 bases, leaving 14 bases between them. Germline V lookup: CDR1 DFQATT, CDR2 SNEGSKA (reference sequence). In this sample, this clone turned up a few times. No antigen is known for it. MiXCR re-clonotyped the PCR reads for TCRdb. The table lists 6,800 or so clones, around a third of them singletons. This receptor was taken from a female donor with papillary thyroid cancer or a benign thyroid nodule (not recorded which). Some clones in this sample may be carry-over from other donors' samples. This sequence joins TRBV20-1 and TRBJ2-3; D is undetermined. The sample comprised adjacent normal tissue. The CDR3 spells CSTGSLEQYF. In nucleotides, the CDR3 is TGCAGTACTGGGTCATTGGAGCAGTATTTT.